The 21 T cell receptor beta chains listed next were all sequenced from one sample in a study of T-cell reconstitution after alpha-beta-depleted transplantation in children. Preparing the TCRbeta library involved the use of unique molecular identifiers. TCRdb reprocessed the PCR reads via MiXCR and lists one record per CDR3 protein. Among 200,000 or so distinct CDR3 sequences listed, roughly 6.3% were seen once. The material sequenced was PBMCs, taken before TCRalphabeta/CD19-depleted stem cell transplant. The origin of the receptors is a girl under three years old with combined immunodeficiency, due to receive a stem cell transplant.

This clonotype appeared many times. The rearrangement joins TRBV5-8 to TRBJ2-6; 7 nucleotides line up with TRBD1. Germline CDR1 reads SGHTS; CDR2 reads YDEGEE. CDR3 length: 18 amino acids. Unmatched junction bases numbered 10, after V lost 4 bases and J lost 0 bases. CDR3 sequence reads: CASSSKGTDLSGANVLTF. CDR3 nucleotide sequence: TGTGCCAGCAGCAGCAAAGGGACAGACCTCTCTGGGGCCAACGTCCTGACTTTC.

At least ten counts were recorded for this clonotype. The chain combines TRBV30 with TRBJ2-1, with 10 bases aligning to TRBD2. The length of the CDR3 is 15 residues. Trimming cost V 0 bases and J 9 bases; bases outside gene matches: 8. The germline CDR1 and CDR2 sequences are GTSNPN and SVGIG (reference sequence). The CDR3 nucleotides are TGTGCCTGGAGTGTACACAGCGGGGGGGAATTTGAGCAGTTCTTC. Its translation is CAWSVHSGGEFEQFF. Full variable domain (rest looked up from reference TRBV30 and TRBJ2-1): SQTIHQWPATLVQPVGSPLSLECTVEGTSNPNLYWYRQAAGRGLQLLFYSVGIGQISSEVPQNLSASRPQDRQFILSSKKLLLSDSGFYLCAWSVHSGGEFEQFFGPGTRLTVL.

This chain joins TRBV27 and TRBJ1-1; D is unresolved. Germline CDR1 and CDR2: MNHEY and SMNVEV (reference sequence). The CDR3 length is 16 residues. V was trimmed by 4 bases and J by 2 bases, leaving 17 bases between them. CDR3 DNA: TGTGCCAGCAGTTCTAAGTGGACTCCCATAAACACTGAAGCTTTCTTT. Its translation is CASSSKWTPINTEAFF.

The V gene is TRBV6-1, the J gene TRBJ1-5, with 8 bases fitting TRBD1. CDR1 is MNHNS, CDR2 SASEGT, per germline. The CDR3 has 14 amino acids. With 4 bases clipped from V and 4 bases from J, the junction kept 3 bases outside the gene matches. The CDR3 region has the DNA TGTGCCAGCAGTGGGGACAGGAGAAATCAGCCCCAGCATTTT. Translated, it gives CASSGDRRNQPQHF.

This clonotype was recorded at least ten times. This chain links TRBV20-1 with TRBJ2-7; D unclear. CDR1 DFQATT and CDR2 SNEGSKA come from the germline V gene (reference sequence). CDR3 length: 13 residues. Trimming left V 3 bases short and J 2 bases short, with 11 bases between. CDR3 loop: CSASADIAYEQYF. The CDR3 DNA follows: TGCAGTGCTAGTGCTGATATTGCCTACGAGCAGTACTTC.

V usage is TRBV18 and J usage is TRBJ2-3; D gene unclear. V lost 0 bases and J 2 bases, leaving 9 bases between the germline ends. Germline-derived CDR1 and CDR2 are KGHSH and LQKENI. This CDR3 spans 15 amino acids. The CDR3 region has the DNA TGTGCCAGCTCACCACCGGCAGGAGCCACAGATACGCAGTATTTT. Translating it yields CASSPPAGATDTQYF.

This clonotype was counted ten times or more. The chain combines TRBV29-1 with TRBJ1-5, with no clear D. The V end was cut by 1 base, the J end by 3 bases, with 10 bases between. CDR1 and CDR2 from the germline V gene are SQVTM and ANQGSEA. The CDR3 has 14 amino acids. The DNA of the CDR3 is TGCAGCGTTGAAGTCCCAGGATACAATCAGCCCCAGCATTTT. It codes for CSVEVPGYNQPQHF.

This clonotype was seen ten or more times. The J gene is TRBJ1-1, the V gene TRBV29-1, with 7 bases matching TRBD1. The CDR3 consists of 12 residues. With V trimmed by 5 bases and J by 4 bases, 4 bases remained unmatched. Germline-derived CDR1 and CDR2 are SQVTM and ANQGSEA. The CDR3 bases are TGCAGCGTTTATGACAGGGTCACTGAAGCTTTCTTT. This translates into CSVYDRVTEAFF.

This chain links TRBV3-1 with TRBJ2-5; D call uncertain. The germline CDR1 and CDR2 sequences are LGHDT and YNNKEL (reference sequence). The length of the CDR3 is 15 residues. V dropped 4 bases and J dropped 1 base, with 13 bases sitting between them. The CDR3 region is CASSPGLGPQETQYF. CDR3 coding DNA: TGTGCCAGCAGCCCGGGCCTCGGGCCCCAAGAGACCCAGTACTTC.

This clonotype was counted many times. The V call is TRBV20-1, the J call TRBJ1-5, with a possible D match to TRBD1 (5 bases). The CDR3 contains 13 residues. V dropped 2 bases and J dropped 6 bases, with 11 bases sitting between them. CDR1 is DFQATT, CDR2 SNEGSKA, per germline (reference sequence). CDR3 protein: CSARSPGGQPQHF. The CDR3 coding sequence is TGCAGTGCTAGATCACCGGGGGGTCAGCCCCAGCATTTT.

Ten or more counts support this clonotype. The chain joins TRBV4-3 to TRBJ2-2; possible D gene TRBD2, 6 bases. Germline V gene data show CDR1 as LGHNA and CDR2 as YSLEER. The length of the CDR3 is 17 residues. V was shortened by 0 bases and J by 3 bases, with 14 bases between the two germline ends. The CDR3 loop is CASSQEVREWYTGELFF. In DNA, the CDR3 is TGCGCCAGCAGCCAAGAGGTGCGGGAATGGTACACCGGGGAGCTGTTTTTT.

This clonotype was counted many times. The chain recombines TRBV12-3 or TRBV12-4 with TRBJ2-3; D is possibly TRBD2 (7 bases). V was clipped by 6 bases and J by 4 bases, with 14 bases between them. The CDR3 has 14 residues. Here the CDR3 reads CASSTRGGPDTQYF. The DNA of the CDR3 is TGTGCCAGCAGCACGAGGGGGGGTCCAGATACGCAGTATTTT.

This clonotype was picked up many times. The chain carries TRBV29-1 and TRBJ1-2; a weak D match, TRBD1 (5 bases). Germline V CDR1 and CDR2: SQVTM, ANQGSEA. The V gene lost 0 bases and the J gene lost 5 bases, with 16 bases spanning the gap. This CDR3 has 15 residues. CDR3 sequence (DNA): TGCAGCGTTGAAGATCCCCAGGGACTCACATATGGCTACACCTTC. Protein product: CSVEDPQGLTYGYTF.

This clonotype was found many times. V is TRBV27 and J is TRBJ2-5; D remains unclear. V was shortened by 5 bases and J by 5 bases, with 15 bases between the two germline ends. This CDR3 comprises 14 residues. Germline CDR1 reads MNHEY; CDR2 reads SMNVEV (reference sequence). The CDR3 here is CASSPLNGFETQYF. The CDR3 DNA sequence: TGTGCCAGCAGTCCCCTAAACGGATTCGAGACCCAGTACTTC.

This clonotype has at least ten counts. This chain joins TRBV6-5 and TRBJ2-7, with 7 bases matching TRBD1. With V trimmed by 7 bases and J by 2 bases, 8 bases remained unmatched. The CDR3 covers 14 residues. Germline V gene lookup returns CDR1 MNHEY and CDR2 SVGAGI. The CDR3 DNA sequence: TGTGCCAGCACCTCCGTGACAGGGACCTACGAGCAGTACTTC. The encoded protein is CASTSVTGTYEQYF.

Many counts were recorded for this clonotype. This chain links TRBV10-3 with TRBJ1-1; D is perhaps TRBD1 (5 bases). V lost 4 bases and J 3 bases, leaving 9 bases between the germline ends. Germline lookup yields CDR1 ENHRY and CDR2 SYGVKD. CDR3 length: 13 amino acids. DNA for the CDR3: TGTGCCATCAGTGGGCAGGGCGACACTGAAGCTTTCTTT. Amino acids: CAISGQGDTEAFF.

This clonotype was observed at least ten times. V gene TRBV13 combines with J gene TRBJ2-3; D unclear. The CDR3 is 19 amino acids. V lost 5 bases to trimming and J lost 2 bases, with 26 bases between them. The V gene's germline CDR1 is PRHDT and CDR2 FYEKMQ (reference sequence). The CDR3 spells CASSPLIGHEALFTDTQYF. The CDR3 bases are TGTGCCAGCAGCCCCTTGATAGGGCATGAAGCTTTATTCACAGATACGCAGTATTTT. Supplemented by reference TRBV13 and TRBJ2-3, the full variable domain reads AAGVIQSPRHLIKEKRETATLKCYPIPRHDTVYWYQQGPGQDPQFLISFYEKMQSDKGSIPDRFSAQQFSDYHSELNMSSLELGDSALYFCASSPLIGHEALFTDTQYFGPGTRLTVL.

This clonotype was recorded at least ten times. This chain uses TRBV6-5 with TRBJ2-1, with 11 bases identical to TRBD2. This CDR3 contains 15 residues. CDR1 is MNHEY and CDR2 is SVGAGI in the germline V gene. V shed 5 bases and J 4 bases; nucleotides not matched to a gene: 4. CDR3 loop: CASSQTSGTYNEQFF. CDR3 bases: TGTGCCAGCAGTCAGACTAGCGGGACATACAATGAGCAGTTCTTC.

V and J are TRBV7-3 and TRBJ2-7, with no clear D. Per germline, CDR1 SGHTA and CDR2 FQGTGA. This CDR3 spans 14 amino acids. V shed 7 bases and J shed 3 bases, with 16 bases lying between them. CDR3 in amino acids: CASTTLERVYEQYF. As DNA, the CDR3 is TGTGCCAGCACCACCCTAGAAAGAGTCTACGAGCAGTACTTC.

This clonotype was found many times. The chain has TRBV7-6 and TRBJ2-1, with D perhaps TRBD2 (5 bases). The CDR3 runs 17 residues. The V end lost 1 base, the J end lost 0 bases, and 13 bases lay between the germline ends. The germline V gene encodes CDR1 SGHVS and CDR2 FNYEAQ. The CDR3 spells CASSLEAADLSYNEQFF. The CDR3 DNA sequence: TGTGCCAGCAGCTTAGAAGCAGCGGACCTCTCCTACAATGAGCAGTTCTTC.

This clonotype has at least ten counts. The chain is built from TRBV2 and TRBJ2-7; D is possibly TRBD1 (6 bases). V gave up 6 bases and J gave up 2 bases, with 14 bases separating them. The CDR3 has 14 amino acids. Per the germline V gene, CDR1 is SNHLY and CDR2 is FYNNEI. This chain's CDR3 is CASRERDTPYEQYF. DNA for the CDR3: TGTGCCAGCAGAGAACGGGACACCCCCTACGAGCAGTACTTC.